This T cell receptor (beta chain) was profiled in a study of blood T cell repertoires in acute mononucleosis (TCRdb year 2020). Notes on the research overall: Convalescent samples were collected 5 to 8 months after the acute presentation, representing the memory response. The mean EBV load in blood was around 3.9 log10 genome copies per million B cells during acute infection, compared with about 2.4 at convalescence.

As regards this clone: This likely reflects a read error, since a far larger clone is one base away.

The CDR3 runs 15 residues from the cysteine to the phenylalanine. Kept here is only the CDR3 DNA, which spans 45 bases and is read in frame from base 1. What the research found in general, with its limitations: In TCR repertoire selection for BRLF1 (YVL-BR), TCRalpha CDR3 motifs took on a dominant role, whereas TCRbeta played only a minimal one. With just a few donors in the cohort, the group averages were based on very few individuals. Low acute-to-convalescent clonotype overlap might partly reflect sampling error, because only a fraction of each donor's blood was analyzed. Persistence into convalescence was observed for only about 10% of unique acute clonotypes, yet most of the response was made up by these persisting clonotypes, and the remaining acute clonotypes were seemingly replaced by new diverse de novo clonotypes.

Per the publication, the time point label means: convalescence about 6 months (5-8 months) after acute presentation (visit 7). Over primary infection, the study followed CD8 T cell responses to two immunodominant EBV epitopes: BRLF1 109 (YVL-BR) and BMLF1 280 (GLC-BM). A positive serum heterophile antibody test and EBV viral capsid antigen-specific IgM indicated primary EBV infection. As a first step, magnetic positive selection (MACS) was used to enrich total CD8 T cells from the PBMCs. Live CD3+ CD8+ tetramer+ cells were sorted on a FACSAria III to over 85% purity. A PE-conjugated tetramer loaded with the BRLF1 109-117 peptide was used to sort the cells. TCR repertoires of EBV epitope-specific CD8 T cells were deep-sequenced directly ex vivo after tetramer sorting, at acute infection and at convalescence. A few people aged roughly 18 to 30 with clinical acute infectious mononucleosis and laboratory evidence of primary EBV infection were used as donors. Heparinized peripheral blood was collected when donors presented clinically with mononucleosis symptoms and again about 6 months afterward. Ficoll-Paque density gradient centrifugation was used to isolate PBMCs.

For TCR profiling, total RNA from at least 8,000 sorted tetramer+ CD8 T cells was reverse transcribed into cDNA. CDR3 regions were amplified by PCR with primers annealing to V and J regions, adding unique molecular identifiers to track templates. The immunoSEQ platform, including its sequencing and error-correction standards, was used to profile TCRalpha and TCRbeta chains. Per the authors' processing: Clonal copy numbers were corrected for sequencing and PCR errors, and CDR3s were defined according to IMGT conventions. Only productive rearrangements were analyzed, using immunoSEQ Analyzer versions 2.0 and 3.0, with gene-pairing frequencies processed further in Microsoft Excel. V-J pairings were visualized as Circos plots, and CDR3 motifs were found with MEME plus a custom motifSearch program. The OLGA algorithm was used to calculate the probability of generation of TCR sequences. A clonotype seen at both visits was called persistent, a clonotype seen only at the acute visit was called nonpersistent, and a clonotype seen only at convalescence was called de novo. Any amino acid clonotype used by more than one donor was defined as a public TCR. As stored in TCRdb, this immuneACCESS dataset retains in-frame rearrangements with V and J assigned. A fraction of the clones does not appear; measured against another copy, unresolved V genes explain less than half of the discrepancy, and the remainder lacks a known reason. The D gene and trimming were derived from the DNA, and the V and J assignments and clone size from that table. The table for this sample lists more than 1,500 clones; around 20% of them were counted only once. Around 30% of the sample comes from the top ten.

The sequence is built from TRBV23-1 and TRBJ2-1, with 8 central nucleotides matching TRBD1. TRBV23-1 is an open reading frame whose function is uncertain. The sample was EBV YVL epitope tetramer+ CD8+ T cells sorted from PBMCs, taken during convalescence from infectious mononucleosis. According to the study, the label for this sample's cell subset or site signals: CD8 T cells binding a tetramer with EBV BRLF1 109-117 peptide (YVL-BR). This receptor was obtained from a woman younger than 30 with infectious mononucleosis caused by EBV. Read as DNA, the sequence is TGTGCCAGCAGCCCCGACCCGACAGGGGTCAATGAGCAGTTCTTC. The translation is CASSPDPTGVNEQFF.